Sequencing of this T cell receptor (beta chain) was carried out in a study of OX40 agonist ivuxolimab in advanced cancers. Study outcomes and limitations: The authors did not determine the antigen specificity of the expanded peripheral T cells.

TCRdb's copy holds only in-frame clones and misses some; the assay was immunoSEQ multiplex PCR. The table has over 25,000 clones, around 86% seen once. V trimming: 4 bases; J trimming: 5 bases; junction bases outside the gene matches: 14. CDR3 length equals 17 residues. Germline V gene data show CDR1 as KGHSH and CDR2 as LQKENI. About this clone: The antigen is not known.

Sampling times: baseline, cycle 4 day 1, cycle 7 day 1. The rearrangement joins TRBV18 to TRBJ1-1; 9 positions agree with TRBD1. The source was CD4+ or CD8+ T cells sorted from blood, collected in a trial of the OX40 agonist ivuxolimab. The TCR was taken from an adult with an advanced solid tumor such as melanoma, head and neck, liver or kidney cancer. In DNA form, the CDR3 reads TGTGCCAGCTCACACAGAGACAGGGGGTCGTCCTTGACTGAAGCTTTCTTT. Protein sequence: CASSHRDRGSSLTEAFF.